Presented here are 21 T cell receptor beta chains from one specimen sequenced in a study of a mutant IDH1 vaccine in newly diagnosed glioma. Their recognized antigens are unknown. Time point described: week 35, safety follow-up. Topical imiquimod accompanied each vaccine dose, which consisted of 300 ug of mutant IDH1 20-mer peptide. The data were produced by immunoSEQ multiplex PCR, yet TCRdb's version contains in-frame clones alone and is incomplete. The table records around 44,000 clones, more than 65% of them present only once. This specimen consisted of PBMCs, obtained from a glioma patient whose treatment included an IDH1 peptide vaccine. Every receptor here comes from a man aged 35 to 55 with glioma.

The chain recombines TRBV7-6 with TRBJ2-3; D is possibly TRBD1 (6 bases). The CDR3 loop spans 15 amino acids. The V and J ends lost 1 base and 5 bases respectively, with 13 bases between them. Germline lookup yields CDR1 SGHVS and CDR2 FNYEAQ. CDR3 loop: CASSLEWTAKDTQYF. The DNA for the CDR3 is TGTGCCAGCAGCTTAGAGTGGACAGCCAAAGATACGCAGTATTTT.

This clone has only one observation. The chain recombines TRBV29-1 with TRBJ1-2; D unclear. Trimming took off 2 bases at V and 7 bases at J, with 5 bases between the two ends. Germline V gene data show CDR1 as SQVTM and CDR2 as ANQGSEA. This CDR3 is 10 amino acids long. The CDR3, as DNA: TGCAGCGTTGAACAACTTGGCTACACCTTC. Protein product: CSVEQLGYTF. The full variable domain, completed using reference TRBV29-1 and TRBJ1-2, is SAVISQKPSRDICQRGTSLTIQCQVDSQVTMMFWYRQQPGQSLTLIATANQGSEATYESGFVIDKFPISRPNLTFSTLTVSNMSPEDSSIYLCSVEQLGYTFGSGTRLTVV.

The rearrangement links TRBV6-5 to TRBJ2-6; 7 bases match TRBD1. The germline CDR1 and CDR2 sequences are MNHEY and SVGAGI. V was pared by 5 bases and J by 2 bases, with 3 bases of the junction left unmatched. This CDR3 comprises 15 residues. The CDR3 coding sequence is TGTGCCAGCAGTCCCACAGGGGCTGGGGCCAACGTCCTGACTTTC. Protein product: CASSPTGAGANVLTF.

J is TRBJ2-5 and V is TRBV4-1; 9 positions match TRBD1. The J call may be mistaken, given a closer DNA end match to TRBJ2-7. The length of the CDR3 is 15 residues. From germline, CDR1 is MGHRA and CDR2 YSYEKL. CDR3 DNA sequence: TGCGCCAGCAGCCAAGTTCGGACAGGGGACTACGAGCAGTACTTC. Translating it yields CASSQVRTGDYEQYF.

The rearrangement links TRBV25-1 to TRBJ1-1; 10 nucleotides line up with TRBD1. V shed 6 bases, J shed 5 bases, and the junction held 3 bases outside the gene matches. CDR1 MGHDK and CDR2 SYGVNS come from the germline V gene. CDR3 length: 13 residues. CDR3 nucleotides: TGTGCCAGCAGGGGACAGGGGAAAACTGAAGCTTTCTTT. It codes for CASRGQGKTEAFF. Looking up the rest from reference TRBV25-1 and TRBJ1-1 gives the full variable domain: EADIYQTPRYLVIGTGKKITLECSQTMGHDKMYWYQQDPGMELHLIHYSYGVNSTEKGDLSSESTVSRIRTEHFPLTLESARPSHTSQYLCASRGQGKTEAFFGQGTRLTVV.

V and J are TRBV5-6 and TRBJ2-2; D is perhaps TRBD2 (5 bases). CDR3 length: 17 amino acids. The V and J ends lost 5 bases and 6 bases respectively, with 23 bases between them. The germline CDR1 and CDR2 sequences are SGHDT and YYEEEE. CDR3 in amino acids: CASSWLGALGSAGELFF. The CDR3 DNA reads TGTGCCAGCAGTTGGCTGGGAGCTCTTGGGTCGGCCGGGGAGCTGTTTTTT.

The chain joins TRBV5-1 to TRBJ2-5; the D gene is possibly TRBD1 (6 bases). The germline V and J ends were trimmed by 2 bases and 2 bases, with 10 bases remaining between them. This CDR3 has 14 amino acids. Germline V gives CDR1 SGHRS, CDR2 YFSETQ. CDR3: CASSLQGEQETQYF. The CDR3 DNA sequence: TGCGCCAGCAGCTTACAGGGAGAACAAGAGACCCAGTACTTC.

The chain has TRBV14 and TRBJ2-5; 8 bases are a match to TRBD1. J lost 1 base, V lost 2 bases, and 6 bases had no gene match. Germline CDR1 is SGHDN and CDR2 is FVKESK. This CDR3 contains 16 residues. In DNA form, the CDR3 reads TGTGCCAGCAGCCAAAGAAGGGACAGGTTCCAAGAGACCCAGTACTTC. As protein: CASSQRRDRFQETQYF.

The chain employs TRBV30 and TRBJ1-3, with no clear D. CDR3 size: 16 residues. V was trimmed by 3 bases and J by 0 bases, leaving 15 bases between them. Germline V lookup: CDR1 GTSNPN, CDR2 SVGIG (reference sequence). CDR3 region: CAWRPHSLYSGNTIYF. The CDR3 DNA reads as TGTGCCTGGAGGCCACACAGCCTCTACTCTGGAAACACCATATATTTT.

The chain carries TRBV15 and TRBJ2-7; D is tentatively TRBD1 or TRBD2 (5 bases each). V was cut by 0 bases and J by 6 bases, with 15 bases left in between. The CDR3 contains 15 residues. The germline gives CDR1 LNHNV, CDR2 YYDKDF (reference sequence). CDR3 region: CATSRESLGTSEQYF. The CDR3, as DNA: TGTGCCACCAGCAGAGAGTCGTTAGGGACGAGCGAGCAGTACTTC. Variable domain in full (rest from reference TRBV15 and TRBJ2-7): DAMVIQNPRYQVTQFGKPVTLSCSQTLNHNVMYWYQQKSSQAPKLLFHYYDKDFNNEADTPDNFQSRRPNTSFCFLDIRSPGLGDTAMYLCATSRESLGTSEQYFGPGTRLTVT.

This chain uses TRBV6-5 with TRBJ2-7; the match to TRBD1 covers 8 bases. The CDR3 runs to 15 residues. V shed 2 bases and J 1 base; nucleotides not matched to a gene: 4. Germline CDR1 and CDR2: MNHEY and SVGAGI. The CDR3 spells CASSYGGTGSYEQYF. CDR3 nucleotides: TGTGCCAGCAGTTACGGGGGGACAGGATCCTACGAGCAGTACTTC.

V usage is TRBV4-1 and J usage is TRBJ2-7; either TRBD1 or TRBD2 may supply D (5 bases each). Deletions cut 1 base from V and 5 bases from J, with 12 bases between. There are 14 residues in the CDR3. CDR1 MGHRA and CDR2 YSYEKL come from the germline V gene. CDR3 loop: CASSQVGVVNEQYF. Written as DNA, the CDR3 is TGCGCCAGCAGCCAAGTGGGGGTGGTTAACGAGCAGTACTTC.

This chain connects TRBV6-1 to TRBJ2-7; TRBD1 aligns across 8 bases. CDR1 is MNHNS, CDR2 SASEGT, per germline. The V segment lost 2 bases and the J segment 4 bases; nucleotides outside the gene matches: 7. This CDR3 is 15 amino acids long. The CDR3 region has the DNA TGTGCCAGCAGTGAACCTGGACAGGGTGGGTACGAGCAGTACTTC. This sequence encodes CASSEPGQGGYEQYF.

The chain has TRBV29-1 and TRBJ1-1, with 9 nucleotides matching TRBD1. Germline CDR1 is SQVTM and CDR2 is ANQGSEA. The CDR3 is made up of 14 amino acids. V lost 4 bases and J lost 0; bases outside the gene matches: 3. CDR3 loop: CSVVGQGLNTEAFF. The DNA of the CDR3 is TGCAGCGTTGTAGGACAGGGGCTGAACACTGAAGCTTTCTTT.

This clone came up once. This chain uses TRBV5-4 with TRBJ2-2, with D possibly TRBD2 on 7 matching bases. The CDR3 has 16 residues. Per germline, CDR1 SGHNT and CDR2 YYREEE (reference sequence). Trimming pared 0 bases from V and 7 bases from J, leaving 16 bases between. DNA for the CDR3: TGTGCCAGCAGCTTGGAGGGGGGGGGCCACGGCGGGGAGCTGTTTTTT. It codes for CASSLEGGGHGGELFF. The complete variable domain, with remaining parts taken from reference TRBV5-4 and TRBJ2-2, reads ETGVTQSPTHLIKTRGQQVTLRCSSQSGHNTVSWYQQALGQGPQFIFQYYREEENGRGNFPPRFSGLQFPNYSSELNVNALELDDSALYLCASSLEGGGHGGELFFGEGSRLTVL.

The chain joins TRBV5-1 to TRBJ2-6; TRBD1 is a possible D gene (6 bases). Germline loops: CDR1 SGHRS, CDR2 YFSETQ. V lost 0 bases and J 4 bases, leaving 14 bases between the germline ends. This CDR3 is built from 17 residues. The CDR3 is CASSLGADSSGANVLTF. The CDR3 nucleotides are TGCGCCAGCAGCTTGGGGGCGGACAGTTCCGGGGCCAACGTCCTGACTTTC.

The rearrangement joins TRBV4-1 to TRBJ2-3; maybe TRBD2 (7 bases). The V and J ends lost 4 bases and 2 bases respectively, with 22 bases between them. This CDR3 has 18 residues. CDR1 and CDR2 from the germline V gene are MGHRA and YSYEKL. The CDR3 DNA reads TGCGCCAGCAGCCTCCGGGGGGCCGGGACAACAACCACAGATACGCAGTATTTT. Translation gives CASSLRGAGTTTTDTQYF.

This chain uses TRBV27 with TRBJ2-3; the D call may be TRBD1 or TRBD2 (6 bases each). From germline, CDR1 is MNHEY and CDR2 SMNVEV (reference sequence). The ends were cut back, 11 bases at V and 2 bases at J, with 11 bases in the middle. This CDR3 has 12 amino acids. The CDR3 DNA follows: TGTGCCCAGGGGAGGAACACAGATACGCAGTATTTT. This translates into CAQGRNTDTQYF.

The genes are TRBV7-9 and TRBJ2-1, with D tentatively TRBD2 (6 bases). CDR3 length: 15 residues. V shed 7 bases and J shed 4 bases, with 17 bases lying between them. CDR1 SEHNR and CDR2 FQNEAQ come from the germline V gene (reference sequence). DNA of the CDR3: TGTGCCAGCACCCTGACGGGAGAATTTTACAATGAGCAGTTCTTC. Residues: CASTLTGEFYNEQFF.

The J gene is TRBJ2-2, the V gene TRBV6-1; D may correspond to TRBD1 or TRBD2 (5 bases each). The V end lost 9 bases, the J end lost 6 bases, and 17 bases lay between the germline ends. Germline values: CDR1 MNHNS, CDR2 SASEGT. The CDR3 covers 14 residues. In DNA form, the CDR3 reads TGTGCCAGTACTCGGGACCCTGCGCCCGGGGAGCTGTTTTTT. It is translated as CASTRDPAPGELFF.

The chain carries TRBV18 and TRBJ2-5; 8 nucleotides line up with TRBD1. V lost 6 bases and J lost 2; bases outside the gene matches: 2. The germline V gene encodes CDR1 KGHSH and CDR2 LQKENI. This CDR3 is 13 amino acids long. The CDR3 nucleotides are TGTGCCAGCTCTCGGACAGGGCAAGAGACCCAGTACTTC. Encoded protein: CASSRTGQETQYF.